The 20 T cell receptor beta chains presented below share a single source sample, sequenced in a study of cytomegalovirus exposure and HLA in healthy donors. Libraries were prepared by immunoSEQ multiplex PCR; TCRdb keeps only in-frame clonotypes and omits some of them. Of approximately 99,000 clones listed, roughly 84% are singletons. Sequenced material: PBMCs. The receptors were gathered from a woman between 18 and 29 years old in good health and CMV-seronegative.

This chain uses TRBV18 with TRBJ2-3, with 12 positions matching TRBD2. The CDR3 is 15 amino acids. Germline V gene sequence: CDR1 KGHSH, CDR2 LQKENI. The J segment lost 9 bases and the V segment lost 3 bases, leaving 7 bases of the junction unmatched. The CDR3 protein is CASSPWTSGVGTQYF. The CDR3 DNA reads as TGTGCCAGCTCACCGTGGACTAGCGGGGTTGGCACGCAGTATTTT.

This clone was picked up a small number of times. The gene calls are TRBV11-2 and TRBJ1-2; TRBD1 might be the D (5 bases). Trimming cost V 1 base and J 8 bases, with 8 bases left between them. The CDR3 extends over 12 amino acids. The germline CDR1 and CDR2 sequences are SGHAT and FQNNGV. The CDR3: CASSLGGWGYTF. The DNA for the CDR3 is TGTGCCAGCAGCTTAGGGGGCTGGGGCTACACCTTC.

The J gene is TRBJ2-1, the V gene TRBV6-1, with 11 bases identical to TRBD1. J lost 6 bases, V lost 6 bases, and 7 bases had no gene match. This CDR3 has 15 amino acids. CDR1 MNHNS and CDR2 SASEGT come from the germline V gene. The CDR3 DNA reads as TGTGCCAGCAGAAACTCCGGGACAGGGGGCAATGAGCAGTTCTTC. It specifies CASRNSGTGGNEQFF.

The chain recombines TRBV27 with TRBJ2-1, with D maybe TRBD2 (7 bases). Germline V gene sequence: CDR1 MNHEY, CDR2 SMNVEV (reference sequence). The CDR3 runs 17 residues. Trimming shortened V by 2 bases and J by 0 bases, and 14 bases separated the two germline ends. The chain's CDR3 is CASSLGGGQSSYNEQFF. The DNA of the CDR3 is TGTGCCAGCAGTTTAGGGGGGGGGCAGAGCTCCTACAATGAGCAGTTCTTC.

This sequence joins TRBV7-8 and TRBJ1-5, with a tentative D call TRBD1 (5 bases). Per the germline V gene, CDR1 is SGHVS and CDR2 is FQNEAQ. The V end lost 1 base, the J end lost 7 bases, and 11 bases lay between the germline ends. The CDR3 is 14 residues long. CDR3 region: CASSLVQGWQPQHF. CDR3 nucleotide sequence: TGTGCCAGCAGCTTAGTTCAGGGATGGCAGCCCCAGCATTTT.

The rearrangement links TRBV20-1 to TRBJ2-3; unclear D gene. Germline lookup yields CDR1 DFQATT and CDR2 SNEGSKA (reference sequence). This CDR3 is 11 amino acids long. The V gene lost 5 bases and the J gene lost 5 bases, with 8 bases spanning the gap. CDR3 protein: CSARLLDTQYF. CDR3 nucleotides: TGCAGTGCTCGACTCCTAGATACGCAGTATTTT.

This chain uses TRBV5-6 with TRBJ1-1, with a weak D call TRBD1 (5 bases). From germline, CDR1 is SGHDT and CDR2 YYEEEE. The CDR3 has 14 amino acids. Trimming removed 4 bases at V and 5 bases at J, with 15 bases between. CDR3 nucleotide sequence: TGTGCCAGCAGCCCCGGGGGGGGTTGGACTGAAGCTTTCTTT. This encodes CASSPGGGWTEAFF.

J is TRBJ1-1 and V is TRBV27, with a tentative D call TRBD1 (5 bases). V dropped 7 bases and J dropped 4 bases, with 16 bases sitting between them. Per the germline V gene, CDR1 is MNHEY and CDR2 is SMNVEV (reference sequence). The CDR3 spans 14 residues. CDR3 bases: TGTGCCAGCACCAAAGGCTGGGGCGGCACTGAAGCTTTCTTT. The encoded protein is CASTKGWGGTEAFF.

The chain combines TRBV28 with TRBJ2-7; 9 bases agree with TRBD1. Germline lookup yields CDR1 MDHEN and CDR2 SYDVKM. V trimming: 3 bases; J trimming: 3 bases; junction bases outside the gene matches: 9. This CDR3 spans 16 amino acids. The CDR3 is CASSFGTGFPIYEQYF. CDR3 nucleotide sequence: TGTGCCAGCAGTTTCGGGACAGGGTTCCCCATCTACGAGCAGTACTTC.

This clone was seen once. The J gene is TRBJ2-3, the V gene TRBV7-9; D perhaps matches TRBD1 (5 bases). V was cut by 4 bases and J by 2 bases, with 10 bases left in between. The CDR3 contains 14 residues. Germline CDR1 reads SEHNR; CDR2 reads FQNEAQ (reference sequence). The CDR3 loop reads CASSSKGSTDTQYF. The CDR3 bases are TGTGCCAGCAGCTCGAAGGGGTCCACAGATACGCAGTATTTT.

This clone was seen just once. The V gene is TRBV6-5, the J gene TRBJ2-7, with D possibly TRBD2 on 5 matching bases. Looked up from germline, CDR1 is MNHEY and CDR2 is SVGAGI. This CDR3 spans 11 amino acids. V lost 7 bases, J lost 6 bases, and 10 bases lay in between. The CDR3 nucleotides are TGTGCCAGCAACCCGGCGGGCGAGCAGTACTTC. Amino acid sequence: CASNPAGEQYF.

This sequence joins TRBV18 and TRBJ1-1; maybe TRBD1 (5 bases). Germline CDR1 KGHSH, CDR2 LQKENI. The CDR3 is made up of 14 amino acids. V was clipped by 6 bases and J by 1 base, with 12 bases between them. The CDR3 sequence: CASSGKTANTEAFF. The CDR3 bases are TGTGCCAGCTCGGGTAAGACAGCGAACACTGAAGCTTTCTTT.

The rearrangement uses TRBV30 and TRBJ2-1; D is perhaps TRBD1 (5 bases). Between the trimmed V and J ends, which lost 0 bases and 4 bases, there was a span of 10 bases. The CDR3 consists of 14 residues. The germline CDR1 and CDR2 sequences are GTSNPN and SVGIG (reference sequence). The CDR3 nucleotides read TGTGCCTGGAGTGTGGCAGGGTCTTACAATGAGCAGTTCTTC. Translated, it gives CAWSVAGSYNEQFF.

This clone has just a few counts. This CDR3 is CASSLGQNGYTF. The CDR3 region has the DNA TGTGCCAGCAGCTTAGGACAGAATGGCTACACCTTC. The chain recombines TRBV5-4 with TRBJ1-2, with a tentative D call TRBD1 (6 bases). Germline V gene lookup returns CDR1 SGHNT and CDR2 YYREEE (reference sequence). This CDR3 comprises 12 residues. Trimming shortened V by 2 bases and J by 6 bases, and 8 bases separated the two germline ends.

This clone was picked up a small number of times. The rearrangement uses TRBV28 and TRBJ1-4; TRBD1 matches 9 bases. With V trimmed by 5 bases and J by 8 bases, 9 bases remained unmatched. The CDR3 covers 15 residues. The germline V gene encodes CDR1 MDHEN and CDR2 SYDVKM. CDR3 loop: CASSLGQGVEEKLFF. CDR3 nucleotide sequence: TGTGCCAGCAGTCTGGGACAGGGAGTAGAGGAAAAACTGTTTTTT. Combining the CDR3 with reference TRBV28 and TRBJ1-4 gives the whole variable domain DVKVTQSSRYLVKRTGEKVFLECVQDMDHENMFWYRQDPGLGLRLIYFSYDVKMKEKGDIPEGYSVSREKKERFSLILESASTNQTSMYLCASSLGQGVEEKLFFGSGTQLSVL.

V gene TRBV5-4 combines with J gene TRBJ1-2; TRBD1 might be the D (5 bases). In germline, CDR1 is SGHNT, CDR2 YYREEE (reference sequence). CDR3 length: 15 amino acids. Trimming took off 5 bases at V and 0 bases at J, with 14 bases between the two ends. CDR3 in amino acids: CASSSTGTANYGYTF. Written as DNA, the CDR3 is TGTGCCAGCAGTTCCACCGGGACTGCTAACTATGGCTACACCTTC.

In this sample, this clone turned up a few times. The CDR3 DNA reads as TGCAGCGGAGGGACAGGGGGCAGGGCTGAAGCTTTCTTT. Encoded protein: CSGGTGGRAEAFF. This rearrangement joins TRBV29-1 to TRBJ1-1; the match to TRBD1 covers 12 bases. CDR3 length: 13 residues. The V and J ends lost 7 bases and 6 bases, in that order; junction bases with no gene match: 6. CDR1 and CDR2 from the germline V gene are SQVTM and ANQGSEA.

This chain links TRBV7-9 with TRBJ1-3, with D possibly matching TRBD1 (5 bases). The CDR3 is 15 amino acids. Looked up from germline, CDR1 is SEHNR and CDR2 is FQNEAQ (reference sequence). Trimming shortened V by 4 bases and J by 1 base, and 11 bases separated the two germline ends. The CDR3 DNA sequence: TGTGCCAGCAGCTCGACGGGGGGTTCTGGAAACACCATATATTTT. Protein product: CASSSTGGSGNTIYF.

V and J are TRBV4-1 and TRBJ2-1; no clear D gene. Germline V lookup: CDR1 MGHRA, CDR2 YSYEKL. V dropped 1 base and J dropped 2 bases, with 12 bases sitting between them. CDR3 length equals 16 residues. The CDR3: CASSQAGLGAYNEQFF. CDR3 bases: TGCGCCAGCAGCCAAGCCGGCCTAGGCGCCTACAATGAGCAGTTCTTC.

This chain uses TRBV27 with TRBJ2-7; 8 nucleotides align to TRBD2. The CDR3 sequence is 13 residues long. Germline V gene data show CDR1 as MNHEY and CDR2 as SMNVEV (reference sequence). Losses at the gene ends were 5 bases for V and 7 bases for J; bases not matched to a gene: 7. This CDR3 reads CASSPGGAWEQYF. CDR3 nucleotides: TGTGCCAGCAGTCCGGGGGGGGCATGGGAGCAGTACTTC.